The 14 T cell receptor beta chains reported below all come from one sample, sequenced in a study of blood T cell repertoires in COVID-19. Generated by immunoSEQ multiplex PCR, the TCRdb table keeps only in-frame clones and is missing some. The sample lists approximately 410,000 clones, 80% to 90% occurring once. Source material: peripheral blood. The receptors derive from a woman aged 30 to 39 with active or convalescent COVID-19.

The rearrangement joins TRBV2 to TRBJ1-4; TRBD1 is a possible D gene (5 bases). V gave up 5 bases and J gave up 0 bases, with 22 bases separating them. Per germline, CDR1 SNHLY and CDR2 FYNNEI. The CDR3 spans 19 residues. This CDR3 reads CASSKSGEGASSTNEKLFF. The CDR3 DNA is TGTGCCAGCAGTAAATCGGGGGAGGGCGCATCCTCAACTAATGAAAAACTGTTTTTT.

The gene calls are TRBV6-5 and TRBJ2-3; 7 nucleotides agree with TRBD1. Per germline, CDR1 MNHEY and CDR2 SVGAGI. The CDR3 is made up of 15 amino acids. Trimming at V came to 9 bases and at J to 2 bases, leaving 11 bases not matched to a gene. CDR3 amino acids: CASSDRTSATDTQYF. The CDR3 DNA sequence: TGTGCCAGTTCGGACAGGACGAGCGCCACAGATACGCAGTATTTT.

This rearrangement joins TRBV15 to TRBJ1-2; 7 nucleotides match TRBD1. The CDR3 has 15 residues. The J segment lost 4 bases and the V segment lost 0 bases, leaving 5 bases of the junction unmatched. Germline lookup yields CDR1 LNHNV and CDR2 YYDKDF (reference sequence). In DNA, the CDR3 is TGTGCCACCAGCAGAGATCCAGGGGGTTTCTATGGCTACACCTTC. It encodes CATSRDPGGFYGYTF.

The chain is built from TRBV6-5 and TRBJ1-4, with a tentative D call TRBD1 (5 bases). Trimming cost V 7 bases and J 5 bases, with 14 bases left between them. The CDR3 runs to 14 residues. In germline, CDR1 is MNHEY, CDR2 SVGAGI. The CDR3 bases are TGTGCCAGCAACCCGTTGGGGGGGAATGAAAAACTGTTTTTT. Translation: CASNPLGGNEKLFF.

V and J are TRBV6-5 and TRBJ2-2, with TRBD1 as a possible D gene (5 bases). Per the germline V gene, CDR1 is MNHEY and CDR2 is SVGAGI. V was cut by 6 bases and J by 4 bases, with 15 bases left in between. The CDR3 consists of 15 residues. Here the CDR3 DNA reads TGTGCCAGCAGGGCAAATAGGGGTGGCACCGGGGAGCTGTTTTTT. It yields the protein CASRANRGGTGELFF.

V usage is TRBV10-3 and J usage is TRBJ2-1, with a weak D call TRBD1 (6 bases). This CDR3 has 14 residues. Looked up from germline, CDR1 is ENHRY and CDR2 is SYGVKD. Trimming removed 3 bases from V and 6 bases from J, with 12 bases in between. Here the CDR3 reads CAISDVAGANEQFF. The CDR3 DNA reads as TGTGCCATCAGTGATGTGGCAGGGGCCAATGAGCAGTTCTTC.

This rearrangement joins TRBV15 to TRBJ2-3; 8 nucleotides align to TRBD2. The ends lost 3 bases at V and 3 bases at J; junction bases unmatched: 11. This CDR3 contains 17 residues. Germline V gene lookup returns CDR1 LNHNV and CDR2 YYDKDF (reference sequence). The CDR3 region has the DNA TGTGCCACCAGCAGTTGGGCGGGAGGTGGGAAAACAGATACGCAGTATTTT. Translated, it gives CATSSWAGGGKTDTQYF.

This clone is a singleton in its sample. The V and J genes are TRBV29-1 and TRBJ2-7; D might be TRBD2 (6 bases). CDR1 and CDR2 (germline): SQVTM, ANQGSEA. This CDR3 is built from 13 residues. V lost 7 bases and J lost 2, with 15 bases in between. Here the CDR3 DNA reads TGCAGCGCTCTGGACGGAGGGGCCTACGAGCAGTACTTC. Translation: CSALDGGAYEQYF.

CDR3 nucleotides: TGCGCCAGCAGCTGGGGGGACAGGGTCTATGGCTACACCTTC. Amino acid sequence: CASSWGDRVYGYTF. This chain connects TRBV5-1 to TRBJ1-2, with TRBD1 matching over 9 bases. The trim removed 3 bases at V and 4 bases at J, leaving 4 bases unmatched. The CDR3 contains 14 residues. Germline loops: CDR1 SGHRS, CDR2 YFSETQ.

This clone was seen once. The chain uses TRBV5-6 and TRBJ1-3, with TRBD1 as a possible D gene (5 bases). Trimming took off 1 base at V and 8 bases at J, with 10 bases between the two ends. Germline CDR1 is SGHDT and CDR2 is YYEEEE. The CDR3 consists of 13 residues. Here the CDR3 DNA reads TGTGCCAGCAGCTTGCGCCAGGGTGACACCATATATTTT. It codes for CASSLRQGDTIYF.

This chain's CDR3 is CASSIVGTGGDGYTF. Here the CDR3 DNA reads TGTGCCAGTAGTATAGTGGGGACAGGGGGCGATGGCTACACCTTC. The J gene is TRBJ1-2, the V gene TRBV19; 12 positions match TRBD1. The CDR3 covers 15 residues. Germline V gives CDR1 LNHDA, CDR2 SQIVND (reference sequence). V trimming: 1 base; J trimming: 6 bases; junction bases outside the gene matches: 3.

CDR3 sequence: CASSRDSSDGYTF. In nucleotides, the CDR3 is TGTGCCAGCTCTCGGGACAGTTCGGATGGCTACACCTTC. The V and J genes are TRBV27 and TRBJ1-2; 7 bases map to TRBD1. The CDR3 sequence is 13 residues long. Germline CDR1 reads MNHEY; CDR2 reads SMNVEV (reference sequence). Trimming removed 8 bases from V and 6 bases from J; junction bases left unmatched: 9.

This rearrangement joins TRBV19 to TRBJ1-4; maybe TRBD1 (5 bases). Trimming stripped 5 bases from V and 4 bases from J, with 17 bases between. CDR1 is LNHDA, CDR2 SQIVND, per germline (reference sequence). The CDR3 has 16 amino acids. CDR3 sequence reads: CASSLPRVSDNEKLFF. The DNA for the CDR3 is TGTGCCAGTAGTCTTCCCAGGGTTTCGGATAATGAAAAACTGTTTTTT.

The chain carries TRBV7-7 and TRBJ2-2; D gene unclear. The CDR3 is 13 residues long. The germline V gene encodes CDR1 SSHAT and CDR2 FNYEAQ (reference sequence). The V end was cut by 3 bases, the J end by 4 bases, with 6 bases between. The CDR3 spells CASSFTTTGELFF. CDR3 nucleotide sequence: TGTGCCAGCAGCTTCACTACCACCGGGGAGCTGTTTTTT.